These 23 T cell receptor beta chains came from one sample sequenced in a study of technical replicates of blood from several donors. The table came from immunoSEQ multiplex PCR; TCRdb's copy has only in-frame clones and leaves some out. This sample has tens of thousands of clones, with about 90% found just once. Source material: T cells isolated from PBMCs. The receptors were sampled from a human donor in good health.

This clone has a single count. The chain links TRBV28 to TRBJ2-7; unclear D gene. With 9 bases removed from V and 0 bases from J, the gap between germline ends came to 9 bases. Germline V gene data show CDR1 as MDHEN and CDR2 as SYDVKM. The CDR3 is 12 amino acids. The CDR3 bases are TGTGCCAGTGTGACACCCTCCTACGAGCAGTACTTC. Amino acids: CASVTPSYEQYF.

The V and J genes are TRBV6-1 and TRBJ1-5; D unresolved. There are 12 residues in the CDR3. V lost 4 bases and J 8 bases, leaving 9 bases between the germline ends. Germline assignment: CDR1 MNHNS and CDR2 SASEGT. The CDR3 is CASSAPLEPQHF. The CDR3 nucleotides are TGTGCCAGCAGTGCCCCCTTAGAGCCCCAGCATTTT.

The chain joins TRBV5-1 to TRBJ2-2; TRBD2 matches 7 bases. CDR1 is SGHRS, CDR2 YFSETQ, per germline. V trimming: 5 bases; J trimming: 1 base; junction bases outside the gene matches: 2. This CDR3 contains 14 residues. The CDR3 spells CASRSGGNTGELFF. CDR3 bases: TGCGCCAGCAGGTCGGGAGGGAACACCGGGGAGCTGTTTTTT.

This clone occurred once. The genes are TRBV2 and TRBJ2-3; 8 bases are a match to TRBD1. The CDR3 is made up of 13 amino acids. CDR1 SNHLY and CDR2 FYNNEI come from the germline V gene. The trim removed 6 bases at V and 4 bases at J, leaving 3 bases unmatched. This CDR3 is CASSGQGPDTQYF. Here the CDR3 DNA reads TGTGCCAGCAGCGGACAGGGCCCAGATACGCAGTATTTT.

The chain employs TRBV21-1 and TRBJ2-7; the D segment call TRBD2 is taken from the table without a DNA check. TRBV21-1 is a known pseudogene. This CDR3 region has 12 residues. The CDR3 nucleotides read TGTGCCAGCAGGGAAGAGTACGGGGAGCAGTACTTC. Translating gives CASREEYGEQYF.

V gene TRBV6-5 combines with J gene TRBJ2-7; tentative D call: TRBD2 (6 bases). CDR1 and CDR2 (germline): MNHEY, SVGAGI. The CDR3 extends over 15 amino acids. Trimming stripped 4 bases from V and 0 bases from J, with 13 bases between. The CDR3 nucleotides read TGTGCCAGCAGTTTTTGGGGAGCGGGCTCCTACGAGCAGTACTTC. Translation gives CASSFWGAGSYEQYF.

The V call is TRBV10-3, the J call TRBJ2-7; D may be TRBD2 (5 bases). CDR1 and CDR2 (germline): ENHRY, SYGVKD. V lost 0 bases to trimming and J lost 0 bases, with 12 bases between them. CDR3 size: 16 residues. CDR3 nucleotide sequence: TGTGCCATCAGTGAGTCTTTTAGCGCCAACTCCTACGAGCAGTACTTC. It codes for CAISESFSANSYEQYF.

The CDR3 loop reads CASSLVETRIFYEQYF. The CDR3 DNA sequence: TGTGCCAGCAGCTTAGTCGAGACAAGGATCTTTTACGAGCAGTACTTC. The chain employs TRBV11-3 and TRBJ2-7; D unclear. Trimming left V 1 base short and J 4 bases short, with 17 bases between. The CDR3 totals 16 residues. Germline CDR1 reads SGHNT; CDR2 reads YENEEA.

V is TRBV29-1 and J is TRBJ1-1; the D gene is possibly TRBD1 (5 bases). V was shortened by 3 bases and J by 6 bases, with 14 bases between the two germline ends. Germline-derived CDR1 and CDR2 are SQVTM and ANQGSEA. The CDR3 totals 13 residues. For the CDR3, the DNA is TGCAGCGTTGAGTCGGGGGATGTGGCTGAAGCTTTCTTT. It specifies CSVESGDVAEAFF.

The chain couples TRBV5-1 to TRBJ1-2; D possibly corresponds to TRBD1 (6 bases). The CDR3 runs 12 residues. V lost 4 bases, J lost 8 bases, and 12 bases lay in between. Germline V gene sequence: CDR1 SGHRS, CDR2 YFSETQ. Here the CDR3 reads CASSPPGGGYTF. In nucleotides, the CDR3 is TGCGCCAGCAGCCCCCCGGGGGGCGGCTACACCTTC.

The chain is built from TRBV5-1 and TRBJ2-7; 8 nucleotides match TRBD2. The V gene's germline CDR1 is SGHRS and CDR2 YFSETQ. Trimming took 4 bases from V and 3 from J; bases not matched to a gene: 9. This CDR3 has 15 residues. The CDR3 spells CASSPTGTSIYEQYF. DNA for the CDR3: TGCGCCAGCAGCCCCACCGGGACTAGTATCTACGAGCAGTACTTC. Supplemented by reference TRBV5-1 and TRBJ2-7, the full variable domain reads KAGVTQTPRYLIKTRGQQVTLSCSPISGHRSVSWYQQTPGQGLQFLFEYFSETQRNKGNFPGRFSGRQFSNSRSEMNVSTLELGDSALYLCASSPTGTSIYEQYFGPGTRLTVT.

V usage is TRBV28 and J usage is TRBJ2-7, with D perhaps matching TRBD2 (6 bases). The CDR3 spans 14 residues. The germline gives CDR1 MDHEN, CDR2 SYDVKM. Trimming took off 3 bases at V and 1 base at J, with 10 bases between the two ends. Here the CDR3 DNA reads TGTGCCAGCAGTTTTCTTGGGGGGTCCTACGAGCAGTACTTC. Its translation: CASSFLGGSYEQYF. The variable domain in full, completed from reference TRBV28 and TRBJ2-7, reads DVKVTQSSRYLVKRTGEKVFLECVQDMDHENMFWYRQDPGLGLRLIYFSYDVKMKEKGDIPEGYSVSREKKERFSLILESASTNQTSMYLCASSFLGGSYEQYFGPGTRLTVT.

The genes are TRBV27 and TRBJ2-7; maybe TRBD1 (5 bases). CDR3 length equals 13 residues. Trimming removed 6 bases from V and 5 bases from J, with 14 bases in between. Germline CDR1 reads MNHEY; CDR2 reads SMNVEV (reference sequence). DNA of the CDR3: TGTGCCAGCAGCCCTTTACAGGCCCACGAGCAGTACTTC. This gives the protein CASSPLQAHEQYF.

V gene TRBV10-1 combines with J gene TRBJ2-6; D is undetermined. Trimming took off 3 bases at V and 0 bases at J, with 6 bases between the two ends. Germline values: CDR1 WNHNN, CDR2 SYGVQD (reference sequence). The CDR3 spans 15 residues. The CDR3 DNA follows: TGCGCCAGCAGTGATGAGGCCTCTGGGGCCAACGTCCTGACTTTC. Its protein product is CASSDEASGANVLTF.

The V and J genes are TRBV11-2 and TRBJ1-4; 7 bases agree with TRBD1. This CDR3 region has 15 residues. Germline CDR1 SGHAT, CDR2 FQNNGV. V was clipped by 4 bases and J by 7 bases; unmatched bases: 9. The CDR3 sequence: CASSSTRRGREKLFF. The CDR3 DNA is TGTGCCAGCAGCTCGACTCGAAGGGGGCGTGAAAAACTGTTTTTT.

CDR3 nucleotides: TGTGCCAGCAGTTTATTTAGCGGGAGGGCTGGGGATACGCAGTATTTT. Its translation is CASSLFSGRAGDTQYF. The rearrangement links TRBV27 to TRBJ2-3; 11 bases map to TRBD2. Per germline, CDR1 MNHEY and CDR2 SMNVEV (reference sequence). V was clipped by 1 base and J by 6 bases; unmatched bases: 6. The CDR3 totals 16 residues.

The chain employs TRBV5-1 and TRBJ2-6; no clear D. Germline-derived CDR1 and CDR2 are SGHRS and YFSETQ. V lost 1 base, J lost 2 bases, and 10 bases lay in between. The CDR3 spans 16 residues. The CDR3 DNA follows: TGCGCCAGCAGCTTGTCCTCCCGTGCTGGGGCCAACGTCCTGACTTTC. Protein sequence: CASSLSSRAGANVLTF.

This clone was recorded a few times. The V call is TRBV30, the J call TRBJ1-6, with D hard to call. The CDR3 is 13 residues long. Trimming removed 0 bases from V and 7 bases from J, with 7 bases in between. From germline, CDR1 is GTSNPN and CDR2 SVGIG (reference sequence). For the CDR3, the DNA is TGTGCCTGGAGTGTTGCCGAGAATTCACCCCTCCACTTT. Protein sequence: CAWSVAENSPLHF.

CDR3 loop: CASSNYRVGGNTIYF. DNA for the CDR3: TGTGCCAGCAGTAACTACAGGGTTGGTGGAAACACCATATATTTT. The chain is built from TRBV2 and TRBJ1-3; D possibly corresponds to TRBD1 (6 bases). CDR3 length: 15 amino acids. V lost 5 bases and J lost 3, with 14 bases in between. The germline V gene has CDR1 SNHLY and CDR2 FYNNEI.

This sequence joins TRBV5-1 and TRBJ2-7, with TRBD2 as a possible D gene (6 bases). From germline, CDR1 is SGHRS and CDR2 YFSETQ. V was shortened by 6 bases and J by 1 base, with 14 bases between the two germline ends. This CDR3 is built from 14 residues. The DNA of the CDR3 is TGCGCCAGCAAGGAGGTAGCGGCTTCCTACGAGCAGTACTTC. As protein: CASKEVAASYEQYF. Combining the CDR3 with reference TRBV5-1 and TRBJ2-7 gives the whole variable domain KAGVTQTPRYLIKTRGQQVTLSCSPISGHRSVSWYQQTPGQGLQFLFEYFSETQRNKGNFPGRFSGRQFSNSRSEMNVSTLELGDSALYLCASKEVAASYEQYFGPGTRLTVT.

V and J are TRBV4-1 and TRBJ1-1; a weak D match, TRBD1 (5 bases). CDR3 length: 14 amino acids. Deletions cut 1 base from V and 2 bases from J, with 8 bases between. Per germline, CDR1 MGHRA and CDR2 YSYEKL. The CDR3 is CASSQGQLNTEAFF. The CDR3 coding sequence is TGCGCCAGCAGCCAAGGACAGCTAAACACTGAAGCTTTCTTT.

V gene TRBV29-1 combines with J gene TRBJ1-1, with D possibly being TRBD1 (5 bases). CDR1 and CDR2 from the germline V gene are SQVTM and ANQGSEA. The V end lost 0 bases, the J end lost 5 bases, and 13 bases lay between the germline ends. There are 14 residues in the CDR3. The CDR3 coding sequence is TGCAGCGTTGAAGAGGGTCGGGGGGGGACTGAAGCTTTCTTT. Its translation is CSVEEGRGGTEAFF. Looking up the rest from reference TRBV29-1 and TRBJ1-1 gives the full variable domain: SAVISQKPSRDICQRGTSLTIQCQVDSQVTMMFWYRQQPGQSLTLIATANQGSEATYESGFVIDKFPISRPNLTFSTLTVSNMSPEDSSIYLCSVEEGRGGTEAFFGQGTRLTVV.

V is TRBV6-1 and J is TRBJ1-3; D gene uncertain. The germline gives CDR1 MNHNS, CDR2 SASEGT. The CDR3 runs to 12 residues. V shed 3 bases and J shed 6 bases, with 6 bases lying between them. The CDR3 loop reads CASSDVVNTIYF. In DNA, the CDR3 is TGTGCCAGCAGTGATGTAGTAAACACCATATATTTT.